One and the same sample provided the 25 T cell receptor beta chains below, sequenced in a study of response to subunit inactivated influenza vaccine. MiXCR, run by TCRdb on the RT-PCR reads, gives a single entry per CDR3 protein. The sample comprises about 500,000 distinct CDR3 sequences, under 15% of which are singletons, and about 12% rests with the top ten. The material was PBMCs from blood, obtained about 40 days after vaccination. Source of these receptors: a man over 45 who received an inactivated influenza vaccine.

The gene calls are TRBV28 and TRBJ1-2; the D is unclear. Trimming shortened V by 5 bases and J by 6 bases, and 7 bases separated the two germline ends. From germline, CDR1 is MDHEN and CDR2 SYDVKM. The CDR3 sequence is 11 residues long. As DNA, the CDR3 is TGTGCCAGCAGTGGGGTCCATGGCTACACCTTC. Its translation: CASSGVHGYTF.

This clonotype was seen ten or more times. The chain employs TRBV29-1 and TRBJ2-1; D may correspond to TRBD1 or TRBD2 (5 bases each). V was trimmed by 6 bases and J by 8 bases, leaving 17 bases between them. CDR3 length: 13 amino acids. CDR1 and CDR2 (germline): SQVTM, ANQGSEA. DNA of the CDR3: TGCAGCGTGAATCCGGGACGCCTTTATGAGCAGTTCTTC. It encodes CSVNPGRLYEQFF.

In the case of this clonotype: The germline gene is not matched at one end of the junction; a read error may be the cause. The chain employs TRBV19 and TRBJ2-1; no definite D call. The CDR3 is 13 residues long. Per germline, CDR1 LNHDA and CDR2 SQIVND (reference sequence). The CDR3 nucleotides are TGTGCCAGTAGTATTCGAGAGGCCAATGAGCAGATCTTC. Translating gives CASSIREANEQIF.

In this sample, this clonotype turned up a few times. The V and J genes are TRBV4-1 and TRBJ2-1; 16 bases line up with TRBD2. Germline lookup yields CDR1 MGHRA and CDR2 YSYEKL. The CDR3 sequence is 17 residues long. J was trimmed by 1 base and V by 4 bases; bases with no gene match: 1. CDR3 in DNA: TGCGCCAGCAGCCGGGGACTAGCGGGAGGGTCCTACAATGAGCAGTTCTTC. The encoded protein is CASSRGLAGGSYNEQFF.

The V call is TRBV20-1, the J call TRBJ2-7; no reliable D call. The CDR3 loop spans 13 amino acids. Trimming took off 1 base at V and 6 bases at J, with 13 bases between the two ends. Germline V CDR1 and CDR2: DFQATT, SNEGSKA (reference sequence). The CDR3, as DNA: TGCAGTGCTAGAGCTTTTGGAACAGTCGAGCAGTACTTC. It codes for CSARAFGTVEQYF.

On this clonotype: Because the CDR3's place on the DNA is in doubt, the DNA is left out and the CDR3 is given as listed by TCRdb. V is TRBV24-1 and J is TRBJ2-3. CDR1 and CDR2 (germline): KGHDR, SFDVKD. The CDR3 length is 14 residues, termini included. The CDR3 is CATSVGYGTDTRYF.

The chain has TRBV20-1 and TRBJ1-5; the D is unclear. The germline V and J ends were trimmed by 1 base and 7 bases, with 11 bases remaining between them. This CDR3 has 13 residues. Germline V gene sequence: CDR1 DFQATT, CDR2 SNEGSKA (reference sequence). DNA of the CDR3: TGCAGTGCTAGAGTTGGCTTGGGCCAGCCCCAGCATTTT. It codes for CSARVGLGQPQHF.

In this sample, this clonotype turned up many times. The V gene is TRBV5-5, the J gene TRBJ1-1; tentative D call: TRBD1 (5 bases). Germline lookup yields CDR1 SGHKS and CDR2 YYEKEE (reference sequence). The CDR3 has 13 residues. The V and J ends lost 5 bases and 9 bases respectively, with 17 bases between them. The CDR3 region has the DNA TGTGCCAGCAGATGGGCGCATGACAGAAAAGCTTTCTTT. Protein sequence: CASRWAHDRKAFF.

This clonotype was detected a few times. V gene TRBV25-1 combines with J gene TRBJ2-7; D may correspond to TRBD1 or TRBD2 (5 bases each). Trimming took off 4 bases at V and 3 bases at J, with 13 bases between the two ends. Germline CDR1 and CDR2: MGHDK and SYGVNS. The CDR3 consists of 14 residues. This CDR3 is CASSGNWGSYEQYF. Written as DNA, the CDR3 is TGTGCCAGCAGTGGCAATTGGGGGAGCTACGAGCAGTACTTC.

The rearrangement uses TRBV4-2 and TRBJ1-5; 9 bases fit TRBD1. V lost 2 bases, J lost 3 bases, and 5 bases stayed unmatched. Germline CDR1 and CDR2: LGHNA and YNFKEQ. The CDR3 is 16 residues long. The CDR3 loop is CASSQTTGGNNQPQHF. CDR3 nucleotides: TGTGCCAGCAGCCAAACTACAGGGGGCAACAATCAGCCCCAGCATTTT.

This clonotype was seen only a few times. This sequence joins TRBV7-2 and TRBJ2-5, with D possibly matching TRBD2 (6 bases). The germline CDR1 and CDR2 sequences are SGHTA and FQGNSA. V lost 1 base and J lost 2, with 8 bases in between. The CDR3 runs 14 residues. CDR3 in amino acids: CASSLDSGQETQYF. The DNA for the CDR3 is TGTGCCAGCAGCTTAGATAGCGGACAAGAGACCCAGTACTTC.

This clonotype was seen a few times. The chain uses TRBV7-8 and TRBJ1-5, with D unclear. The germline V gene has CDR1 SGHVS and CDR2 FQNEAQ. The CDR3 totals 16 residues. Trimming took 1 base from V and 0 from J, leaving 10 bases between them. CDR3 bases: TGTGCCAGCAGCTTAGGGGCCAGTCATAGCAATCAGCCCCAGCATTTT. It specifies CASSLGASHSNQPQHF.

The table lists this clonotype with many counts. The rearrangement joins TRBV29-1 to TRBJ2-7; TRBD1 might be the D (7 bases). This CDR3 has 16 amino acids. V was pared by 0 bases and J by 3 bases, with 18 bases between. Germline-derived CDR1 and CDR2 are SQVTM and ANQGSEA. CDR3 loop: CSVEDSVAGGIYEQYF. The CDR3 DNA sequence: TGCAGCGTTGAAGATTCGGTGGCAGGGGGGATCTACGAGCAGTACTTC.

This clonotype was seen only a few times. The chain combines TRBV24-1 with TRBJ2-5; TRBD1 agrees at 8 bases. The ends lost 4 bases at V and 6 bases at J; junction bases unmatched: 9. Germline CDR1 KGHDR, CDR2 SFDVKD. This CDR3 is built from 15 residues. In nucleotides, the CDR3 is TGTGCCACCAGTGACCGTGGACAGGGAGCAAAGACCCAGTACTTC. Its translation: CATSDRGQGAKTQYF.

This clonotype was observed a few times. The CDR3 spells CSAGTSASTDTQYF. DNA for the CDR3: TGCAGCGCTGGGACTAGCGCCTCCACAGATACGCAGTATTTT. The rearrangement joins TRBV29-1 to TRBJ2-3; 10 bases map to TRBD2. Looked up from germline, CDR1 is SQVTM and CDR2 is ANQGSEA. V dropped 7 bases and J dropped 2; count of bases not matched to a gene: 6. The CDR3 consists of 14 residues.

This clonotype was seen a few times. The chain recombines TRBV7-9 with TRBJ2-5; 12 positions agree with TRBD2. V lost 5 bases, J lost 1 base, and 8 bases stayed unmatched. Germline lookup yields CDR1 SEHNR and CDR2 FQNEAQ (reference sequence). The CDR3 sequence is 17 residues long. This CDR3 is CASSPRLAGALQETQYF. The DNA of the CDR3 is TGTGCCAGCAGCCCAAGACTAGCGGGGGCCCTCCAAGAGACCCAGTACTTC.

The chain carries TRBV20-1 and TRBJ2-1; 8 bases fit TRBD1. This CDR3 has 14 amino acids. Trimming took 5 bases from V and 10 from J; bases not matched to a gene: 13. In germline, CDR1 is DFQATT, CDR2 SNEGSKA (reference sequence). This CDR3 is CSASPGGFTGEQFF. CDR3 nucleotides: TGCAGTGCTTCCCCAGGGGGCTTTACAGGGGAGCAGTTCTTC.

This clonotype was recorded at least ten times. The chain has TRBV4-1 and TRBJ2-6; no firm D call. V dropped 1 base and J dropped 0 bases, with 7 bases sitting between them. Germline CDR1 MGHRA, CDR2 YSYEKL. The CDR3 consists of 16 residues. CDR3 residues: CASSQVLISGANVLTF. The CDR3 nucleotides read TGCGCCAGCAGCCAAGTATTGATCTCTGGGGCCAACGTCCTGACTTTC.

The chain uses TRBV29-1 and TRBJ1-2; TRBD1 aligns across 9 bases. This CDR3 is 12 amino acids long. Germline V gene data show CDR1 as SQVTM and CDR2 as ANQGSEA. The J segment lost 6 bases and the V segment lost 6 bases, leaving 5 bases of the junction unmatched. In DNA form, the CDR3 reads TGCAGCGTAAACAGGGGGCCCGATGGCTACACCTTC. Its translation is CSVNRGPDGYTF. The entire variable domain, with the rest obtained from reference TRBV29-1 and TRBJ1-2, is as follows: SAVISQKPSRDICQRGTSLTIQCQVDSQVTMMFWYRQQPGQSLTLIATANQGSEATYESGFVIDKFPISRPNLTFSTLTVSNMSPEDSSIYLCSVNRGPDGYTFGSGTRLTVV.

The sample holds many counts of this clonotype. The chain carries TRBV12-3 or TRBV12-4 and TRBJ1-5; D call uncertain. The CDR3 is 12 amino acids. Trimming removed 6 bases from V and 7 bases from J, with 10 bases in between. The CDR3 DNA is TGTGCCAGCAGCAAGGTGAGACAGCCCCAGCATTTT. Translated, it gives CASSKVRQPQHF.

This clonotype showed up just a few times. CDR3 protein: CSARPGGTNVLTF. The DNA for the CDR3 is TGCAGCGCCCGCCCGGGGGGTACCAACGTCCTGACTTTC. J is TRBJ2-6 and V is TRBV29-1; 7 bases match TRBD2. With 7 bases clipped from V and 8 bases from J, the junction kept 8 bases outside the gene matches. Germline CDR1 is SQVTM and CDR2 is ANQGSEA. The CDR3 is 13 amino acids.

The genes are TRBV6-2 or TRBV6-3 and TRBJ2-7; D is uncertain. The CDR3 length is 13 residues. Germline lookup yields CDR1 MNHEY and CDR2 SVGEGT. Trimming removed 2 bases at V and 1 base at J, with 6 bases between. In nucleotides, the CDR3 is TGTGCCAGCAGTTACCTGCTTTCCTACGAGCAGTACTTC. This translates into CASSYLLSYEQYF.

The V and J genes are TRBV5-5 and TRBJ2-3; 9 bases align to TRBD2. V shed 4 bases and J 5 bases; nucleotides not matched to a gene: 5. This CDR3 has 14 residues. In germline, CDR1 is SGHKS, CDR2 YYEKEE (reference sequence). CDR3 amino acids: CASSGASGKDTQYF. DNA for the CDR3: TGTGCCAGCAGCGGGGCTAGCGGGAAAGATACGCAGTATTTT.

In its sample, this clonotype was seen a few times. The gene calls are TRBV6-1 and TRBJ1-2, with a weak D call TRBD1 (6 bases). This CDR3 comprises 15 residues. Germline-derived CDR1 and CDR2 are MNHNS and SASEGT. The ends were cut back, 6 bases at V and 2 bases at J, with 16 bases in the middle. CDR3 sequence (DNA): TGTGCCAGCAGCCCTCAGGGGACCCTAAACTATGGCTACACCTTC. This codes for CASSPQGTLNYGYTF.

Many counts were recorded for this clonotype. The chain joins TRBV12-3 or TRBV12-4 to TRBJ2-1; D gene ambiguous. This CDR3 is built from 12 residues. Trimming pared 6 bases from V and 6 bases from J, leaving 9 bases between. The CDR3: CASSTLSNEQFF. DNA for the CDR3: TGTGCCAGCAGCACACTGAGCAATGAGCAGTTCTTC.